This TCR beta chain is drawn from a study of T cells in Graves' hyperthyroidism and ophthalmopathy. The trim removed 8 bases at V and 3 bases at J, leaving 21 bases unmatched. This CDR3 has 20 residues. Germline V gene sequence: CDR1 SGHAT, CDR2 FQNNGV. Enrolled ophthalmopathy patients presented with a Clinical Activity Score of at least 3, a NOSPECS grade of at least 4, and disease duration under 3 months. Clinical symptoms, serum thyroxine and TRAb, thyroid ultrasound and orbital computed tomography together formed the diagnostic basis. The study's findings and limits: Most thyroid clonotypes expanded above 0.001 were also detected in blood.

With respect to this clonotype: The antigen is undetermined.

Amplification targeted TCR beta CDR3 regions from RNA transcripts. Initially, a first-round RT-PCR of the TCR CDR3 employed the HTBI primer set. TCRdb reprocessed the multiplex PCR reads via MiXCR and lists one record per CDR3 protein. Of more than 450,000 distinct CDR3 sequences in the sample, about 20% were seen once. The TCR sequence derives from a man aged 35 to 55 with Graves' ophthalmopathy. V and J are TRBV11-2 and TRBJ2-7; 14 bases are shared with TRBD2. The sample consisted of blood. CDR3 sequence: CASGYPPTGTSGRGYYEQYF. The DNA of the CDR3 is TGTGCCAGCGGATACCCCCCTACCGGGACTAGCGGGAGAGGATACTACGAGCAGTACTTC.